These 30 T cell receptor beta chains share one sample of origin, sequenced in a study of T-cell reconstitution after alpha-beta-depleted transplantation in children. Preparing the TCRbeta library involved the use of unique molecular identifiers. TCRdb analysed the PCR reads with MiXCR anew, one entry per CDR3 protein. The repertoire holds approximately 170,000 distinct CDR3 sequences, with 11% as singletons. Sequencing used PBMCs, obtained before TCRalphabeta/CD19-depleted stem cell transplant. The receptor set was obtained from a boy aged 2 to 9 with acute myeloid leukemia, due to receive a stem cell transplant.

Ten or more counts support this clonotype. J is TRBJ2-3 and V is TRBV2; TRBD2 might be the D (5 bases). Trimming left V 7 bases short and J 2 bases short, with 13 bases between. From germline, CDR1 is SNHLY and CDR2 FYNNEI. The CDR3 is 14 amino acids. CDR3 DNA sequence: TGTGCCAGCACTGCGGGTTCGTTCACAGATACGCAGTATTTT. It translates to CASTAGSFTDTQYF.

The table lists this clonotype with many counts. The chain is built from TRBV6-5 and TRBJ2-5; D ambiguous. There are 12 residues in the CDR3. The germline gives CDR1 MNHEY, CDR2 SVGAGI. The V and J ends lost 4 bases and 5 bases respectively, with 8 bases between them. The CDR3 DNA is TGTGCCAGCAGTTCGCTGCGGGAGACCCAGTACTTC. Protein sequence: CASSSLRETQYF.

This clonotype appeared many times. The genes are TRBV7-8 and TRBJ2-5, with 10 bases fitting TRBD2. V trimming: 1 base; J trimming: 1 base; junction bases outside the gene matches: 12. CDR1 is SGHVS, CDR2 FQNEAQ, per germline. There are 19 residues in the CDR3. CDR3 nucleotides: TGTGCCAGCAGCTTAGAGCGCCACTTTAGCGGGAGGCTCCAAGAGACCCAGTACTTC. The encoded protein is CASSLERHFSGRLQETQYF.

This clonotype came up many times. The V gene is TRBV4-1, the J gene TRBJ2-3, with D possibly matching TRBD1 (6 bases). CDR1 MGHRA and CDR2 YSYEKL come from the germline V gene. The CDR3 runs to 16 residues. V lost 0 bases to trimming and J lost 0 bases, with 10 bases between them. In nucleotides, the CDR3 is TGCGCCAGCAGCCAAGAGGGGACAACTAGCACAGATACGCAGTATTTT. Translating gives CASSQEGTTSTDTQYF.

V usage is TRBV19 and J usage is TRBJ1-2, with a weak D call TRBD1 (5 bases). The V gene lost 7 bases and the J gene lost 0 bases, with 15 bases spanning the gap. CDR3 length equals 15 residues. Germline V gene lookup returns CDR1 LNHDA and CDR2 SQIVND (reference sequence). For the CDR3, the DNA is TGTGCCAGTACCACTAATGGGGGTACTAACTATGGCTACACCTTC. Encoded protein: CASTTNGGTNYGYTF.

This chain joins TRBV2 and TRBJ1-6; D may be TRBD1 (6 bases). V gave up 9 bases and J gave up 6 bases, with 12 bases separating them. The CDR3 has 13 amino acids. The V gene's germline CDR1 is SNHLY and CDR2 FYNNEI. CDR3 loop: CAREGERNSPLHF. The CDR3 nucleotides read TGTGCCAGGGAGGGGGAGCGTAATTCACCCCTCCACTTT.

This clonotype was seen many times. V gene TRBV5-5 combines with J gene TRBJ1-5, with 9 bases that match TRBD1. V gave up 2 bases and J gave up 1 base; unmatched junction bases: 4. The CDR3 spans 16 residues. CDR1 is SGHKS and CDR2 is YYEKEE in the germline V gene (reference sequence). CDR3 in amino acids: CASSFTGGLSNQPQHF. Written as DNA, the CDR3 is TGTGCCAGCAGCTTTACAGGGGGCTTGAGCAATCAGCCCCAGCATTTT.

Remarks on this clonotype: One base away lies a much larger clone, so this may be a sequencing read error. The chain links TRBV20-1 to TRBJ2-3; TRBD1 aligns across 8 bases. Losses at the gene ends were 5 bases for V and 2 bases for J; bases not matched to a gene: 3. This CDR3 region has 13 residues. The germline CDR1 and CDR2 sequences are DFQATT and SNEGSKA (reference sequence). CDR3 residues: CSAPTGATDTQYF. CDR3 bases: TGCAGTGCTCCGACAGGGGCCACAGATACGCAGTATTTT.

This clonotype was recorded many times. The rearrangement uses TRBV5-6 and TRBJ2-1, with a weak D call TRBD2 (7 bases). V was clipped by 3 bases and J by 5 bases, with 24 bases between them. The CDR3 totals 18 residues. CDR1 is SGHDT and CDR2 is YYEEEE in the germline V gene. CDR3 nucleotides: TGTGCCAGCAGCTCGAGGCGGGGGCCCGGGACAACTAACAATGAGCAGTTCTTC. Protein: CASSSRRGPGTTNNEQFF.

This clonotype was seen ten or more times. J is TRBJ2-3 and V is TRBV6-5, with 7 positions matching TRBD2. This CDR3 comprises 14 residues. CDR1 is MNHEY and CDR2 is SVGAGI in the germline V gene. The V gene end was trimmed by 10 bases and the J gene end by 1 base; junction bases not matched to a gene: 8. Here the CDR3 DNA reads TGTGCCAACAAACTAGCGCCGGGCACAGATACGCAGTATTTT. This codes for CANKLAPGTDTQYF.

There are many counts of this clonotype. The chain combines TRBV7-8 with TRBJ1-1; TRBD1 might be the D (6 bases). Germline-derived CDR1 and CDR2 are SGHVS and FQNEAQ. The CDR3 sequence is 13 residues long. V was cut by 5 bases and J by 1 base, with 8 bases left in between. CDR3 DNA sequence: TGTGCCAGCAGCCAGGGACAGAACACTGAAGCTTTCTTT. Amino acids: CASSQGQNTEAFF.

This clonotype appeared many times. The V and J genes are TRBV15 and TRBJ2-1; either TRBD1 or TRBD2 may supply D (5 bases each). Germline loops: CDR1 LNHNV, CDR2 YYDKDF (reference sequence). The CDR3 loop spans 15 amino acids. V lost 0 bases and J lost 6, with 12 bases in between. The DNA of the CDR3 is TGTGCCACCAGCAGAGAAGTGGCTGGGGGCAATGAGCAGTTCTTC. It is translated as CATSREVAGGNEQFF.

Many counts were recorded for this clonotype. The chain uses TRBV12-3 or TRBV12-4 and TRBJ1-1; D unresolved. This CDR3 has 12 residues. V lost 4 bases and J lost 5, with 8 bases in between. CDR3 protein: CASSWLGTEAFF. DNA of the CDR3: TGTGCCAGCAGTTGGCTGGGAACTGAAGCTTTCTTT.

This clonotype was seen many times. The J gene is TRBJ1-6, the V gene TRBV12-3 or TRBV12-4; no firm D call. This CDR3 is 14 amino acids long. V was cut by 0 bases and J by 11 bases, with 11 bases left in between. CDR3 nucleotides: TGTGCCAGCAGTTTAGCAGACCGGAGGGCACCCCTCCACTTT. It is translated as CASSLADRRAPLHF.

The V and J genes are TRBV2 and TRBJ2-5; D perhaps matches TRBD1 (5 bases). With 6 bases removed from V and 5 bases from J, the gap between germline ends came to 16 bases. The CDR3 extends over 14 amino acids. The germline V gene encodes CDR1 SNHLY and CDR2 FYNNEI. The CDR3, as DNA: TGTGCCAGCAGGCTGCCAGGGCTGGAGGAGACCCAGTACTTC. Protein: CASRLPGLEETQYF.

There are many counts of this clonotype. This rearrangement joins TRBV4-2 to TRBJ2-1; 9 bases align to TRBD2. Germline-derived CDR1 and CDR2 are LGHNA and YNFKEQ. The CDR3 loop spans 20 amino acids. V lost 3 bases and J lost 7; bases outside the gene matches: 22. Here the CDR3 reads CASSHTRGSGSLGGGNEQFF. CDR3 nucleotide sequence: TGTGCCAGCAGCCATACGCGGGGTAGCGGGAGTCTTGGTGGGGGTAATGAGCAGTTCTTC.

This clonotype was found many times. The chain is built from TRBV6-5 and TRBJ2-2; D ambiguous. Trimming removed 2 bases at V and 0 bases at J, with 7 bases between. The CDR3 sequence is 15 residues long. Germline CDR1 is MNHEY and CDR2 is SVGAGI. The CDR3 DNA follows: TGTGCCAGCAGTTACGGGTCCTCGAACACCGGGGAGCTGTTTTTT. It yields the protein CASSYGSSNTGELFF.

This clonotype appeared many times. This chain connects TRBV6-1 to TRBJ2-7; TRBD2 matches 9 bases. The CDR3 loop spans 15 amino acids. CDR1 is MNHNS, CDR2 SASEGT, per germline. With V trimmed by 8 bases and J by 0 bases, 8 bases remained unmatched. CDR3 amino acids: CASAPLTSGSYEQYF. The CDR3 DNA sequence: TGTGCCAGCGCCCCGCTGACTAGCGGCTCCTACGAGCAGTACTTC.

This clonotype came up many times. The chain carries TRBV20-1 and TRBJ2-5, with 10 bases fitting TRBD1. CDR3 length: 17 amino acids. Germline trimming cut 0 bases from V and 2 bases from J; bases unmatched to any gene: 9. Per the germline V gene, CDR1 is DFQATT and CDR2 is SNEGSKA (reference sequence). Here the CDR3 DNA reads TGCAGTGCTAGAGATGGGGCTTGGGGACAGGGGCAAGAGACCCAGTACTTC. Its protein is CSARDGAWGQGQETQYF.

The chain's CDR3 is CASSQALRDSSYEQYF. The CDR3 nucleotides read TGTGCCAGCAGCCAAGCTTTACGGGACAGTTCCTACGAGCAGTACTTC. V gene TRBV14 combines with J gene TRBJ2-7; 7 bases are shared with TRBD1. Germline-derived CDR1 and CDR2 are SGHDN and FVKESK. J was trimmed by 1 base and V by 1 base; bases with no gene match: 7. This CDR3 is 16 amino acids long. Full variable domain (rest looked up from reference TRBV14 and TRBJ2-7): EAGVTQFPSHSVIEKGQTVTLRCDPISGHDNLYWYRRVMGKEIKFLLHFVKESKQDESGMPNNRFLAERTGGTYSTLKVQPAELEDSGVYFCASSQALRDSSYEQYFGPGTRLTVT.

Comments on this clonotype: It may be a read error: a sequence one base away is much more abundant. The chain couples TRBV5-1 to TRBJ2-5, with D maybe TRBD1 (5 bases). Trimming removed 4 bases from V and 2 bases from J, with 24 bases in between. The CDR3 consists of 18 residues. Per germline, CDR1 SGHRS and CDR2 YFSETQ. CDR3 sequence (DNA): TGCGCCAGCAGCCTGATACCGACAGCAGGACCGATTCAAGAGACCCAGTACTTC. Protein product: CASSLIPTAGPIQETQYF.

By share, this clonotype counts as medium-sized. The chain couples TRBV12-3 or TRBV12-4 to TRBJ1-5; D may be TRBD1 (5 bases). The V and J ends lost 3 bases and 6 bases respectively, with 15 bases between them. The CDR3 extends over 15 amino acids. In nucleotides, the CDR3 is TGTGCCAGCAGTTTTTACGGGGCCCGGGGTCAGCCCCAGCATTTT. Encoded protein: CASSFYGARGQPQHF.

This clonotype occurred many times. The rearrangement joins TRBV20-1 to TRBJ2-3, with D possibly matching TRBD2 (6 bases). Germline V lookup: CDR1 DFQATT, CDR2 SNEGSKA (reference sequence). Between the trimmed V and J ends, which lost 2 bases and 1 base, there was a span of 13 bases. The CDR3 loop spans 15 amino acids. The CDR3 DNA reads as TGCAGTGCTAGACTGGAGGGCTCTGGCACAGATACGCAGTATTTT. Protein: CSARLEGSGTDTQYF.

In its sample, this clonotype was seen many times. This chain connects TRBV12-3 or TRBV12-4 to TRBJ1-2; a weak D match, TRBD1 (5 bases). This CDR3 has 16 amino acids. The V end was cut by 6 bases, the J end by 2 bases, with 19 bases between. CDR3 DNA sequence: TGTGCCAGCAGACCAACGGGGGGGTTTGGGAACTATGGCTACACCTTC. It translates to CASRPTGGFGNYGYTF.

Regarding this clonotype: This could be a read error, since a much larger clone is one nucleotide away. This chain connects TRBV29-1 to TRBJ2-1; D remains unclear. The CDR3 sequence is 12 residues long. Deletions cut 4 bases from V and 6 bases from J, with 10 bases between. Per the germline V gene, CDR1 is SQVTM and CDR2 is ANQGSEA. In nucleotides, the CDR3 is TGCAGCGTTGGAATAGCCGGCAATGAGCAGTTCTTC. Translation gives CSVGIAGNEQFF.

This clonotype was observed many times. This chain links TRBV7-2 with TRBJ1-2; 12 bases are shared with TRBD1. CDR3 length: 16 amino acids. CDR1 SGHTA and CDR2 FQGNSA come from the germline V gene. Trimming took 1 base from V and 7 from J; bases not matched to a gene: 7. For the CDR3, the DNA is TGTGCCAGCAGCTTAGTGTTGGGACAGGGGGCGCTTGGCTACACCTTC. Protein: CASSLVLGQGALGYTF.

There are many counts of this clonotype. V usage is TRBV24-1 and J usage is TRBJ2-2, with 11 bases fitting TRBD1. Germline CDR1 and CDR2: KGHDR and SFDVKD. CDR3 size: 14 residues. V was clipped by 8 bases and J by 3 bases; unmatched bases: 1. The CDR3 region has the DNA TGTGCCACCAAGGGACAGGGGGACACCGGGGAGCTGTTTTTT. Protein product: CATKGQGDTGELFF.

This clonotype has at least ten counts. J is TRBJ1-1 and V is TRBV24-1, with 7 positions matching TRBD1. Per germline, CDR1 KGHDR and CDR2 SFDVKD. The CDR3 has 14 amino acids. The V gene end was trimmed by 3 bases and the J gene end by 8 bases; junction bases not matched to a gene: 8. As DNA, the CDR3 is TGTGCCACCAGTGATGAAACAGGGGTCGGCGAAGCTTTCTTT. It yields the protein CATSDETGVGEAFF.

In its sample, this clonotype was seen many times. The chain uses TRBV5-1 and TRBJ2-7; perhaps TRBD2 as D (6 bases). V lost 0 bases to trimming and J lost 6 bases, with 10 bases between them. Germline V CDR1 and CDR2: SGHRS, YFSETQ. The CDR3 runs 13 residues. The CDR3 region has the DNA TGCGCCAGCAGCTTGGACGGGGGAAGCGAGCAGTACGTC. Translated: CASSLDGGSEQYV.

This clonotype was counted many times. V and J are TRBV7-3 and TRBJ2-3; the match to TRBD2 covers 7 bases. After removal of 5 bases from V and 1 base from J, the junction contained 6 bases not matched to a gene. From germline, CDR1 is SGHTA and CDR2 FQGTGA. CDR3 length: 15 residues. CDR3 nucleotides: TGTGCCAGCAGCACCGACAGCGGGGGCACAGATACGCAGTATTTT. Its translation: CASSTDSGGTDTQYF. The entire variable domain, with the rest obtained from reference TRBV7-3 and TRBJ2-3, is as follows: GAGVSQTPSNKVTEKGKYVELRCDPISGHTALYWYRQSLGQGPEFLIYFQGTGAADDSGLPNDRFFAVRPEGSVSTLKIQRTERGDSAVYLCASSTDSGGTDTQYFGPGTRLTVL.